This T cell receptor beta chain was sequenced in a study of blood T cell repertoires in COVID-19. Produced via immunoSEQ multiplex PCR; TCRdb's table is partial and in-frame only. There are about 230,000 clones in the sample; 83% occur only once, and less than 8% lies in the top ten. From germline, CDR1 is SGHDN and CDR2 FVKESK. Between the trimmed V and J ends, which lost 4 bases and 0 bases, there was a span of 6 bases. The CDR3 is 13 amino acids. Sequences were obtained from peripheral blood. The rearrangement uses TRBV14 and TRBJ1-1, with D unresolved. The source of this sequence is a woman in her forties or fifties with acute or convalescent COVID-19. The CDR3 loop is CASSRTLNTEAFF. The DNA of the CDR3 is TGTGCCAGCAGCCGTACACTGAACACTGAAGCTTTCTTT.